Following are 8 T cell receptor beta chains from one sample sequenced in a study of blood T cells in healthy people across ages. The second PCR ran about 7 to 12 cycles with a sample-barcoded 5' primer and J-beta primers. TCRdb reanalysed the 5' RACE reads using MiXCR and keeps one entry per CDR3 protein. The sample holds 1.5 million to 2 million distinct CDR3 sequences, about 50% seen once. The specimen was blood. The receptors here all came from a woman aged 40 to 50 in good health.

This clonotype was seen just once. CDR3 residues: CASSDHMSTGRGDTQYF. CDR3 DNA: TGTGCCAGCAGTGATCATATGAGCACCGGACGGGGGGATACGCAGTATTTT. The chain has TRBV25-1 and TRBJ2-3, with TRBD2 as a possible D gene (6 bases). Trimming shortened V by 3 bases and J by 6 bases, and 22 bases separated the two germline ends. The CDR3 totals 17 residues. The germline gives CDR1 MGHDK, CDR2 SYGVNS.

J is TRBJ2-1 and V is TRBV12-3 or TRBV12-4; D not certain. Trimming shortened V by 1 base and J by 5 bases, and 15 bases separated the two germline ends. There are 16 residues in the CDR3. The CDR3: CASSLGAARTNNEQFF. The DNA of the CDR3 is TGTGCCAGCAGTTTAGGGGCAGCACGTACGAACAATGAGCAGTTCTTC.

CDR3 nucleotide sequence: TGCAGCGCCAATGAAGGGAACAATCAGCCCCAGCATTTT. The encoded protein is CSANEGNNQPQHF. The V call is TRBV29-1, the J call TRBJ1-5; D is unresolved. This CDR3 region has 13 residues. Looked up from germline, CDR1 is SQVTM and CDR2 is ANQGSEA. Trimming left V 7 bases short and J 3 bases short, with 13 bases between.

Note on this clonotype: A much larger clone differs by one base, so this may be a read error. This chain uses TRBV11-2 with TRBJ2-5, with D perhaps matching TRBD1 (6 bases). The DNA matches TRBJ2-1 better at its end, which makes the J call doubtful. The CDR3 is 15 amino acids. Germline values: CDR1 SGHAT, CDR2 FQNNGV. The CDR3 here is CASSLGTGYQETQFF. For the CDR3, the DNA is TGTGCCAGCAGCCTGGGTACAGGGTACCAAGAGACCCAGTTCTTC.

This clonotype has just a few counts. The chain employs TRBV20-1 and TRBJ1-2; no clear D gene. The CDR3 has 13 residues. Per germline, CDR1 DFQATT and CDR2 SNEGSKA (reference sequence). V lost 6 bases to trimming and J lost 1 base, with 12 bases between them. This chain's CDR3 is CSAGGSGNYGYTF. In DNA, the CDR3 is TGCAGTGCCGGTGGCAGCGGTAACTATGGCTACACCTTC.

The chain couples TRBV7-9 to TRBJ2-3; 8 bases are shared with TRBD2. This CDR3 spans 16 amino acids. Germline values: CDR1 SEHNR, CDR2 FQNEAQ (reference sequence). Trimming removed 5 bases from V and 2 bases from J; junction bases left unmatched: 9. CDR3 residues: CASSPGLAPNTDTQYF. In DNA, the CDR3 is TGTGCCAGCAGCCCCGGACTAGCACCTAACACAGATACGCAGTATTTT.

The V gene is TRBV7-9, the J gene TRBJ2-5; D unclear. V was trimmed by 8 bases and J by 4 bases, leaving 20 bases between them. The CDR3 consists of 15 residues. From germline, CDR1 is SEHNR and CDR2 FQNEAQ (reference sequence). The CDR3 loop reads CASRVAAGTGETQYF. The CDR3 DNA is TGTGCCAGCCGCGTAGCAGCTGGAACGGGAGAGACCCAGTACTTC.

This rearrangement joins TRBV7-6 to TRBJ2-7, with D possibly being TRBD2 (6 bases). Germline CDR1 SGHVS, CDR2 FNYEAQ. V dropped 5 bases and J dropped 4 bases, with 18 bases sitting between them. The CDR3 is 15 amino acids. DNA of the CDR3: TGTGCCAGCAGCCCGCAGGGTCTGGGGGGTTACGAGCAGTACTTC. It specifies CASSPQGLGGYEQYF.